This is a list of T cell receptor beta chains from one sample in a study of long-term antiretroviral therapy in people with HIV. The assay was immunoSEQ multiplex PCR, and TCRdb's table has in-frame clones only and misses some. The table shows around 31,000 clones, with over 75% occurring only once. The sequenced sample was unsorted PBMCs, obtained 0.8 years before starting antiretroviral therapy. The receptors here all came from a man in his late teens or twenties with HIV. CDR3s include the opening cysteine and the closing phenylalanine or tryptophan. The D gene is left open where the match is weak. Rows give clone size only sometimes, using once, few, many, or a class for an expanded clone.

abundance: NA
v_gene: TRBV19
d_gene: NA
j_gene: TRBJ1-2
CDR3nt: TGTGCCAGTAGTCTCAACAGGGATTATGATGGCTACACCTTC
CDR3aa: CASSLNRDYDGYTF

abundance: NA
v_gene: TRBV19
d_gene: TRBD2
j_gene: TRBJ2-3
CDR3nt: TGTGCCAGTAGAACTAGCGAACACACAGATACGCAGTATTTT
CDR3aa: CASRTSEHTDTQYF

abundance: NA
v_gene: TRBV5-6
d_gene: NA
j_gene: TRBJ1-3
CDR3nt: TGTGCCAGCAGCTTGGACGGATCCTCTGGAAACACCATATATTTT
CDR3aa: CASSLDGSSGNTIYF

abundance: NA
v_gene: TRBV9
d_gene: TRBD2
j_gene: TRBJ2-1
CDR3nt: TGTGCCAGCAGCGTGGGGACTAGTCCTGGCGATGAGCAGTTCTTC
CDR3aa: CASSVGTSPGDEQFF

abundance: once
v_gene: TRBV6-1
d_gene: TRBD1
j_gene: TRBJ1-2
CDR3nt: TGTGCCAGCGGTGCAGGGGGGGCAGCCTATGGCTACACCTTC
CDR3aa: CASGAGGAAYGYTF

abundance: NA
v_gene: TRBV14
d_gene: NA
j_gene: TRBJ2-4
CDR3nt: TGTGCCAGCAGCGAGCGATCCGGGGCGGGTCTAGCCAAAAACATTCAGTACTTC
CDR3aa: CASSERSGAGLAKNIQYF

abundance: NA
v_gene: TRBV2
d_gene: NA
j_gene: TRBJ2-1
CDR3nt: TGTGCCGGCTCTTACCGGTCGTACAATGAGCAGTTCTTC
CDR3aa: CAGSYRSYNEQFF

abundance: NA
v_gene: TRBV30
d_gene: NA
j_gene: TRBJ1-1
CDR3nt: TGTGCCTGGAGTGTACAGCTTGAAGCTTTCTTT
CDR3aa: CAWSVQLEAFF

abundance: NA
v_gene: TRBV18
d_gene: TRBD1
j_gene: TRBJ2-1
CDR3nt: TGTGCCAGCTCACCACCGGGACAGGGAATTTTCAATGAGCAGTTCTTC
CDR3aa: CASSPPGQGIFNEQFF

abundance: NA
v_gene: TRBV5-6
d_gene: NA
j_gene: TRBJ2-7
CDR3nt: TGTGCCAGCAGCTTGCGGCAGGGCCGTGGCGACGAGCAGTACTTC
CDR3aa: CASSLRQGRGDEQYF

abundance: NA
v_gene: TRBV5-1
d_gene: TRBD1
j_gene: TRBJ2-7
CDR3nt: TGCGCCAGCAGCATATCCGGACAGGGCCACTATCGCTCCTACGAGCAGTACTTC
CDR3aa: CASSISGQGHYRSYEQYF

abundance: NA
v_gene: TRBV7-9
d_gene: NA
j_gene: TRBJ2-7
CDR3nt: TGTGCCAGCAGCCTGGGGACTCTGCCCGGGTACTTC
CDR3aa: CASSLGTLPGYF

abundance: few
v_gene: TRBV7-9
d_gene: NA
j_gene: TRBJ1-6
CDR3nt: TGTGCCAGCAGCTCCCACCGGGAAGCTAATTCACCCCTCCACTTT
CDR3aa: CASSSHREANSPLHF

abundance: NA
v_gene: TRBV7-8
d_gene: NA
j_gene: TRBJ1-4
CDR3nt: TGTGCCAGCTCCGGGACGGTTGAAAAACTGTTTTTT
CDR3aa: CASSGTVEKLFF

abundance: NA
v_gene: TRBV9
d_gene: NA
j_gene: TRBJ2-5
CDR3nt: TGTGCCAGCAGCGTAAACCCAGAGGAGACCCAGTACTTC
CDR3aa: CASSVNPEETQYF

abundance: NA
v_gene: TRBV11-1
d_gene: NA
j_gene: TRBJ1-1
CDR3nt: TGTGCCAGCAGCTTAGGTGAGAACACTGAAGCTTTCTTT
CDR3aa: CASSLGENTEAFF

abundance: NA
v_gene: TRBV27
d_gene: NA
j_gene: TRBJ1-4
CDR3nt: TGTGCCAGCGGGGGGTTGAATGAAAAACTGTTTTTT
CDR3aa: CASGGLNEKLFF

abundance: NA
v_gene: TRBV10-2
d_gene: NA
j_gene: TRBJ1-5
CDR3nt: TGCGCCAGCAGTGGAGAGAGTCAGCCCCAGCATTTT
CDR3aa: CASSGESQPQHF

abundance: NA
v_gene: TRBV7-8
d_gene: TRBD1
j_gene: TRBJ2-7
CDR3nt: TGTGCCAGCAGCTTATCGGCAGGGGGACACGAGCAGTACTTC
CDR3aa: CASSLSAGGHEQYF